This TCR beta chain is from a study of blood T cell repertoires in COVID-19. Method: immunoSEQ multiplex PCR; TCRdb's copy keeps in-frame clones and lacks some. The table has about 270,000 clones, 75% to 90% seen once. This clone was observed a single time. Cohort 3 recovery required two negative PCRs, clearance, or symptom resolution. The length of the CDR3 is 16 residues. After removal of 0 bases from V and 3 bases from J, the junction contained 6 bases not matched to a gene. CDR1 and CDR2 from the germline V gene are WNHNN and SYGVQD (reference sequence). This clonotype was sampled from a woman between 18 and 29 years old who had recovered from COVID-19. J is TRBJ1-2 and V is TRBV10-1, with 8 bases aligning to TRBD1. The material sequenced was PBMCs or T cells enriched from blood (not recorded which). CDR3 region: CASSESGKTGDYGYTF. The CDR3 nucleotides read TGCGCCAGCAGTGAGTCTGGTAAGACAGGGGACTATGGCTACACCTTC.